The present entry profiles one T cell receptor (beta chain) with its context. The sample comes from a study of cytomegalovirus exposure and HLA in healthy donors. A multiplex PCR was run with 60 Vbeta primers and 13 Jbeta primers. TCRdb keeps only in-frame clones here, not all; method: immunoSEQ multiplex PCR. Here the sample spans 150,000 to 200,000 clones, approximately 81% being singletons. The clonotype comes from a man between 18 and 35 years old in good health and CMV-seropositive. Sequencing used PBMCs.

The CDR3 DNA reads TGTGCCAGCAGCGTAGGTGGGTTGGAGACTGAAGCTTTCTTT. Translation gives CASSVGGLETEAFF. The chain employs TRBV2 and TRBJ1-1; no clear D gene. The V gene's germline CDR1 is SNHLY and CDR2 FYNNEI. V gave up 6 bases and J gave up 5 bases, with 16 bases separating them. This CDR3 has 14 residues.